This entry concerns a single T cell receptor (beta chain). The antigen is unknown. The data stem from a study of T-cell reconstitution after alpha-beta-depleted transplantation in children. Study-level findings and limits: Among T cells one year after transplant, newly produced cells accounted for most counts and diversity.

It was with unique molecular identifiers that the TCRbeta library was prepared. MiXCR, applied by TCRdb to the PCR reads, yields one record per CDR3 protein. Of about 980,000 distinct CDR3 sequences listed, 25% to 30% were seen once; the top ten hold roughly 27%. Sequences were derived from PBMCs, mostly from graft donor cells, sampled 360 days after TCRalphabeta/CD19-depleted stem cell transplant. The sequence came from a boy in the first two years of life who had a stem cell transplant for SCID, so the T cells may come from the graft donor.

CDR3 bases: TGTGCCAGCAGCTTGGGTAGGGATTTTTACGAGCAGTACTTC. Protein: CASSLGRDFYEQYF. The V gene is TRBV5-5, the J gene TRBJ2-7; D call uncertain. The germline CDR1 and CDR2 sequences are SGHKS and YYEKEE (reference sequence). The CDR3 sequence is 14 residues long. Trimming took off 0 bases at V and 4 bases at J, with 11 bases between the two ends.